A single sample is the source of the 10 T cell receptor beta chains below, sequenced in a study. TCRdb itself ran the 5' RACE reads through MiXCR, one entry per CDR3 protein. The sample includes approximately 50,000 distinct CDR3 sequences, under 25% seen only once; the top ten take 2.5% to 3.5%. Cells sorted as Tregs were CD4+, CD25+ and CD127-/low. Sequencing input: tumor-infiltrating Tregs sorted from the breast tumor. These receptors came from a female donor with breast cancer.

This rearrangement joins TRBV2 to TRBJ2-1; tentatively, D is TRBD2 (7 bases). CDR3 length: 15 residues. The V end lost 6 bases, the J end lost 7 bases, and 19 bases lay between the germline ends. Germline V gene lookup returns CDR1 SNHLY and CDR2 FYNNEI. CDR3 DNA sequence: TGTGCCAGCAGGGTAGGGGGGGGGCTTAGGAATGAGCAGTTCTTC. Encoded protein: CASRVGGGLRNEQFF. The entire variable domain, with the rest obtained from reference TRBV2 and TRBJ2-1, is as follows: EPEVTQTPSHQVTQMGQEVILRCVPISNHLYFYWYRQILGQKVEFLVSFYNNEISEKSEIFDDQFSVERPDGSNFTLKIRSTKLEDSAMYFCASRVGGGLRNEQFFGPGTRLTVL.

The CDR3 reads CATSDNGLFYGYTF. Here the CDR3 DNA reads TGTGCCACCAGTGACAATGGTCTATTCTATGGCTACACCTTC. The genes are TRBV24-1 and TRBJ1-2; unclear D gene. Deletions cut 4 bases from V and 4 bases from J, with 12 bases between. There are 14 residues in the CDR3. CDR1 KGHDR and CDR2 SFDVKD come from the germline V gene.

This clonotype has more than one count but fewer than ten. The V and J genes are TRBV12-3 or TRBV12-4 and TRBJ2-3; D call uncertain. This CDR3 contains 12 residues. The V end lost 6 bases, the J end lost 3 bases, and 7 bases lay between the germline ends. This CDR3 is CASSRETDTQYF. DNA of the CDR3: TGTGCCAGCAGCCGTGAAACAGATACGCAGTATTTT.

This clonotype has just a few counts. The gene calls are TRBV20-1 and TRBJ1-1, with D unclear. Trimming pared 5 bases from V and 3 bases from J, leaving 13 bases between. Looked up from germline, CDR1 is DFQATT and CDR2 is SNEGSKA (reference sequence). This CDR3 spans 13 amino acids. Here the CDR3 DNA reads TGCAGTGCTGAGGTCAGTCCGGACACTGAAGCTTTCTTT. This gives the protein CSAEVSPDTEAFF.

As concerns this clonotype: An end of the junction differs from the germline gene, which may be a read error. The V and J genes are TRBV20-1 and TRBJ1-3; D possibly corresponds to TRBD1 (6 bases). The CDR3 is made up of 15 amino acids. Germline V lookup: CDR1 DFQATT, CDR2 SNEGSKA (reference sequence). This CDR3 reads CSAGDTGKGLNTIYF. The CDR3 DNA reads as TGCAGTGCTGGAGACACAGGGAAAGGCTTAAACACCATATATTTT.

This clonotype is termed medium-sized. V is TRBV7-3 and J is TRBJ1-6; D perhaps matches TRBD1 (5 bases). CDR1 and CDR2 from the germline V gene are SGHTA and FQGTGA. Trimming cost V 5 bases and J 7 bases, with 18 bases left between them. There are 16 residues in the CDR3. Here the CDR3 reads CASSVSGNSVNSPLHF. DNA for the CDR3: TGTGCCAGCAGCGTATCAGGGAATTCCGTCAATTCACCCCTCCACTTT.

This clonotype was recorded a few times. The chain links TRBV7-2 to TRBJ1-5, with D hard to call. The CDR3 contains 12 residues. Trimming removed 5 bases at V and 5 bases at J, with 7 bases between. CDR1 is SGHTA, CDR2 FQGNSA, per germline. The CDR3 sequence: CASSRRDQPQHF. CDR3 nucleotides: TGTGCCAGCAGCCGCCGAGATCAGCCCCAGCATTTT.

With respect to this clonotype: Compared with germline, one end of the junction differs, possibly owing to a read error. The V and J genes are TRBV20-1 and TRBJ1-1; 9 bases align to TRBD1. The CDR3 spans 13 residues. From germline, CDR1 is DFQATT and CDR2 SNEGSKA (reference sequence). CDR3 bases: TGCAGTGCTATCACAGGGGGCTCTAATGAAGCGTTCTTT. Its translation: CSAITGGSNEAFF.

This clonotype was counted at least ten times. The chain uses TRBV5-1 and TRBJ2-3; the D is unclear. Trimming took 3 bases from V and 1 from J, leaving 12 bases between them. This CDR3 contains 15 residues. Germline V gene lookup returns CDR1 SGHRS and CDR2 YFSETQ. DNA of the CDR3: TGCGCCAGCAGCTCTGGCCCCCCGGGCACAGATACGCAGTATTTT. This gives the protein CASSSGPPGTDTQYF.

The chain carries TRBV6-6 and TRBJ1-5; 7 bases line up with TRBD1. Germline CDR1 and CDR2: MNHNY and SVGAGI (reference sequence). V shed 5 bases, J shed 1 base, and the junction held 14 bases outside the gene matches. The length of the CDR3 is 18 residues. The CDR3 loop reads CASSRQGDTDLSNQPQHF. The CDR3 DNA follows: TGTGCCAGCAGTCGACAGGGAGATACTGATTTGAGCAATCAGCCCCAGCATTTT.